A selection of T cell receptor beta chains follows, all from one sample in a study of T cells in Graves' hyperthyroidism and ophthalmopathy. TCRdb reanalysed the multiplex PCR reads using MiXCR and keeps one entry per CDR3 protein. This sample carries under 300,000 distinct CDR3 sequences, 13% to 15% of them seen once, and the ten largest clones take 13%. Specimen: blood. These receptors all stem from a middle-aged woman with Graves' hyperthyroidism that later progressed to Graves' ophthalmopathy. The CDR3 runs from the conserved cysteine through the conserved F or W. A D gene is named only where the DNA matches it firmly. Expanded clones get a size class; other rows say once, few or many, or leave the size out.

DNA: TGTGCCAGCAGTGAAGCAGCTACTAGAATTGTCTATGAGCAGTTCTTC
CDR3: CASSEAATRIVYEQFF
D: -
size: -
J: TRBJ2-1
V: TRBV6-1

DNA: TGCAGCGTTGTGGTTTTGGGCTTAAACACTGAAGCTTTCTTT
CDR3: CSVVVLGLNTEAFF
D: -
size: once
J: TRBJ1-1
V: TRBV29-1

DNA: TGTGCCATCAGTGGGGCGACGGGAGGGCCGGTACACAGTGAGCAGTTCTTC
CDR3: CAISGATGGPVHSEQFF
D: TRBD2
size: many
J: TRBJ2-1
V: TRBV10-3

DNA: TGTGCCAGCAAAACGATACCTAACTATGGCTACACCTTC
CDR3: CASKTIPNYGYTF
D: -
size: many
J: TRBJ1-2
V: TRBV2

DNA: TGTGCCAGCAGTCGGGGACAGGGCATCACTGGAAACACCATATATTTT
CDR3: CASSRGQGITGNTIYF
D: TRBD1
size: -
J: TRBJ1-3
V: TRBV6-2/TRBV6-3

DNA: TGTGCCAGCAGCTTAATCGGGGTTACGAATGAGCAGTTCTTC
CDR3: CASSLIGVTNEQFF
D: -
size: many
J: TRBJ2-1
V: TRBV5-6

DNA: TGTGCCAGCAGGCTGACAGGCAGGAATTCACCCCTCCACTTT
CDR3: CASRLTGRNSPLHF
D: -
size: -
J: TRBJ1-6
V: TRBV12-3/TRBV12-4

DNA: TGTGCCAGCAGCGTAGGGGATAGCGGGAGATACGAAGAGACCCAGTACTTC
CDR3: CASSVGDSGRYEETQYF
D: TRBD2
size: many
J: TRBJ2-5
V: TRBV9

DNA: TGTGCCAGCAGCCCTCTGATGGGCTCTAAAGGGGAGACCCAGTACTTC
CDR3: CASSPLMGSKGETQYF
D: -
size: many
J: TRBJ2-5
V: TRBV7-8

DNA: TGTGCCAGCAGCTTGGTACTAGCGGGAACCAATGAGCAGTTCTTC
CDR3: CASSLVLAGTNEQFF
D: TRBD2
size: many
J: TRBJ2-1
V: TRBV7-9

DNA: TGCGCCAGCAGCCGATCGTCCGCCGTGAACACTGAAGCTTTCTTT
CDR3: CASSRSSAVNTEAFF
D: -
size: -
J: TRBJ1-1
V: TRBV4-1

DNA: TGTGCCAGCAGTTTACGGGCTGGTGGGTCCAGTACGCAGTATTTT
CDR3: CASSLRAGGSSTQYF
D: -
size: many
J: TRBJ2-3
V: TRBV28

DNA: TGTGCCAGCGGTTCCGTATCGGGTGGGCAGTACTTC
CDR3: CASGSVSGGQYF
D: -
size: -
J: TRBJ2-7
V: TRBV6-5

DNA: TGTGCCAGTAGTGCGCGAGGGGCAGCGAACACTGAAGCTTTCTTT
CDR3: CASSARGAANTEAFF
D: -
size: many
J: TRBJ1-1
V: TRBV19

DNA: TGTGCCAGCAGCGGGGGTCTCCATTCTGGGGCCAACGTCCTGACTTTC
CDR3: CASSGGLHSGANVLTF
D: -
size: many
J: TRBJ2-6
V: TRBV9

DNA: TGTGCCAGTAGTCCGCAGACAGGGATGGCGGACACTGAAGCTTTCTTT
CDR3: CASSPQTGMADTEAFF
D: TRBD1
size: many
J: TRBJ1-1
V: TRBV19

DNA: TGCGCCAGCAGCCCCCGTTTTCGTCAGCCCCAGCATTTT
CDR3: CASSPRFRQPQHF
D: -
size: few
J: TRBJ1-5
V: TRBV4-1

DNA: TGTGCCAGCCAAGCTAGCGGGATAGGAAATGAGCAGTTCTTC
CDR3: CASQASGIGNEQFF
D: TRBD2
size: many
J: TRBJ2-1
V: TRBV2

DNA: TGTGCCAGCAGTTCCCCCGCGGCGGGAGCTTTCTACGAGCAGTACTTC
CDR3: CASSSPAAGAFYEQYF
D: TRBD2
size: many
J: TRBJ2-7
V: TRBV28

DNA: TGTGCCAGCAGTTACCCGCCTCGGCCAGAAAATGAGCAGTTCTTC
CDR3: CASSYPPRPENEQFF
D: -
size: many
J: TRBJ2-1
V: TRBV6-6

DNA: TGTGCCAGCAGTTTGTCGCAAGGAAACACCATATATTTT
CDR3: CASSLSQGNTIYF
D: -
size: many
J: TRBJ1-3
V: TRBV12-3/TRBV12-4

DNA: TGTGCCAGCAGCGCCCTAGCGGGAAGGAGCAATGAGCAGTTCTTC
CDR3: CASSALAGRSNEQFF
D: TRBD2
size: many
J: TRBJ2-1
V: TRBV9

DNA: TGTGCCAGCTCACCTATGACTAGCGGGAGGGATACCTACGAGCAGTACTTC
CDR3: CASSPMTSGRDTYEQYF
D: TRBD2
size: many
J: TRBJ2-7
V: TRBV18

DNA: TGTGCCAGCAGCGAAACAGGGCTCCAAGAGACCCAGTACTTC
CDR3: CASSETGLQETQYF
D: -
size: many
J: TRBJ2-5
V: TRBV6-1

DNA: TGTGCCAGCAGCCGCGGGGTTGATACGCAGTATTTT
CDR3: CASSRGVDTQYF
D: -
size: many
J: TRBJ2-3
V: TRBV11-2

DNA: TGTGCCAGCAGTTCAGCGGGAGGACACTCCTACGAGCAGTACTTC
CDR3: CASSSAGGHSYEQYF
D: TRBD2
size: many
J: TRBJ2-7
V: TRBV28

DNA: TGTGCCTGGAGTACGACTCGCGGGGGGAGGTTCAATCAGCCCCAGCATTTT
CDR3: CAWSTTRGGRFNQPQHF
D: -
size: few
J: TRBJ1-5
V: TRBV30

DNA: TGTGCCAGCAGCCATATACAGGGGTACGGAGCTTTCTTT
CDR3: CASSHIQGYGAFF
D: TRBD1
size: -
J: TRBJ1-1
V: TRBV3-1

DNA: TGTGCCAGCAACATAGGGGCAGCCTCCTACGAGCAGTACTTC
CDR3: CASNIGAASYEQYF
D: -
size: many
J: TRBJ2-7
V: TRBV11-2

DNA: TGTGCCAGTAGCCCACAGGGACAGTTTCCTTACAATGAGCAGTTCTTC
CDR3: CASSPQGQFPYNEQFF
D: TRBD1
size: many
J: TRBJ2-1
V: TRBV19

DNA: TGTGCCAGCTCACCAGGGACAGATGAAAAACTGTTTTTT
CDR3: CASSPGTDEKLFF
D: TRBD1
size: many
J: TRBJ1-4
V: TRBV18

DNA: TGTGCCAGCAGTCCCGGGACTAGCGTTTCCGGGGAGCTGTTTTTT
CDR3: CASSPGTSVSGELFF
D: TRBD2
size: many
J: TRBJ2-2
V: TRBV11-2

DNA: TGCAGTGCTAGAGGACTAGCGGTAATAAGTGTTGCAGATACGCAGTATTTT
CDR3: CSARGLAVISVADTQYF
D: TRBD2
size: many
J: TRBJ2-3
V: TRBV20-1

DNA: TGTGCCAGCAGCTTAGCCGGTAGCGGGAGATCTGTGTGGTACGAGCAGTACTTC
CDR3: CASSLAGSGRSVWYEQYF
D: TRBD2
size: few
J: TRBJ2-7
V: TRBV11-2

DNA: TGTGCCAGCAGCCCCGGACTAGCGGGGCACACAGATACGCAGTATTTT
CDR3: CASSPGLAGHTDTQYF
D: TRBD2
size: few
J: TRBJ2-3
V: TRBV7-6

DNA: TGCAGTGCCCCGACTAGTAGTCGAGAGACCCAGTACTTC
CDR3: CSAPTSSRETQYF
D: -
size: many
J: TRBJ2-5
V: TRBV20-1

DNA: TGTGCCAGCAGTTTCAACGGCAGGGGCTCCTACGAGCAGTACTTC
CDR3: CASSFNGRGSYEQYF
D: -
size: -
J: TRBJ2-7
V: TRBV27

DNA: TGTGCCTGGAAAGGTTCCTGGGGGGGCTCCTACGAGCAGTACTTC
CDR3: CAWKGSWGGSYEQYF
D: TRBD2
size: many
J: TRBJ2-7
V: TRBV30

DNA: TGTGCCTGGAGAGACAGGGCGCGGGGCTATGGCTACACCTTC
CDR3: CAWRDRARGYGYTF
D: TRBD1
size: many
J: TRBJ1-2
V: TRBV30

DNA: TGTGCCAGCAGTTTGGTACAGGGGGTTCGTCAGCCCCAGCATTTT
CDR3: CASSLVQGVRQPQHF
D: TRBD1
size: many
J: TRBJ1-5
V: TRBV12-3/TRBV12-4

DNA: TGTGCCAGCACGATCGGAGGGAGGGGGACTGAAGCTTTCTTT
CDR3: CASTIGGRGTEAFF
D: -
size: many
J: TRBJ1-1
V: TRBV2

DNA: TGTGCCAGCAGTTCAACCCACCTAACCTGGCTAGTAGCGACCCAGTACTTC
CDR3: CASSSTHLTWLVATQYF
D: -
size: many
J: TRBJ2-5
V: TRBV28

DNA: TGCGCCAGCAGTGACCATTGGACAGGGTATCAGCCCCAGCATTTT
CDR3: CASSDHWTGYQPQHF
D: TRBD1
size: many
J: TRBJ1-5
V: TRBV10-2

DNA: TGTGCCAGCAGTTTATCTAGGGGGCTTGGAGAGACCCAGTACTTC
CDR3: CASSLSRGLGETQYF
D: TRBD1
size: many
J: TRBJ2-5
V: TRBV28

DNA: TGCAGTGCTAGCCCTAGCGGGATCTCCGGGGAGCTGTTTTTT
CDR3: CSASPSGISGELFF
D: TRBD2
size: many
J: TRBJ2-2
V: TRBV20-1

DNA: TGCAGTGTTGGAACGGCAGGGACGCAGTATTTT
CDR3: CSVGTAGTQYF
D: -
size: once
J: TRBJ2-3
V: TRBV20-1

DNA: TGTGCCAGCAGCCGAGGGGGCTATGGCGAGCAGTACTTC
CDR3: CASSRGGYGEQYF
D: TRBD1
size: once
J: TRBJ2-7
V: TRBV2

DNA: TGTGCCAGCAGCCATAAACTCGGGACTATCACCTACGAGCAGTACTTC
CDR3: CASSHKLGTITYEQYF
D: TRBD2
size: many
J: TRBJ2-7
V: TRBV5-6

DNA: TGTGCCAGCAGCAGAGGACTAGCGATCACCGGGGAGCTGTTTTTT
CDR3: CASSRGLAITGELFF
D: TRBD2
size: many
J: TRBJ2-2
V: TRBV7-3

DNA: TGCGCCAGCCTACAGGGGGGGGTAACCAAAAACATTCAGTACTTC
CDR3: CASLQGGVTKNIQYF
D: -
size: -
J: TRBJ2-4
V: TRBV10-1

DNA: TGCAGTGCTAGGGGAGCGGGAGTGACCTCCTACGAGCAGTACTTC
CDR3: CSARGAGVTSYEQYF
D: TRBD2
size: many
J: TRBJ2-7
V: TRBV20-1

DNA: TGTGCCAGCAGTCCTGGACAGGGAGGCGACCTATATAATGAGCAGTTCTTC
CDR3: CASSPGQGGDLYNEQFF
D: TRBD1
size: many
J: TRBJ2-1
V: TRBV6-1